Presented here are 27 T cell receptor beta chains from one specimen sequenced in a study of control samples from healthy donors and cancer patients. The repertoire was sequenced with immunoSEQ multiplex PCR; TCRdb's copy has only in-frame clones and lacks some. The sample has about 220,000 clones; roughly 94% are singletons. Sequenced sample: blood. The source of these receptors is a man aged 45-60 years in good health.

This clone was detected once. The J gene is TRBJ1-5, the V gene TRBV6-5; TRBD1 matches 11 bases. V dropped 7 bases and J dropped 9; count of bases not matched to a gene: 11. This CDR3 has 15 amino acids. Germline V gene sequence: CDR1 MNHEY, CDR2 SVGAGI. The CDR3 protein is CASIKDRGLIRPQHF. CDR3 bases: TGTGCCAGCATTAAGGACAGGGGGCTTATCCGGCCCCAGCATTTT.

The J gene is TRBJ1-4, the V gene TRBV4-3, with 8 bases matching TRBD1. The CDR3 sequence is 15 residues long. CDR1 and CDR2 from the germline V gene are LGHNA and YSLEER. J was trimmed by 8 bases and V by 1 base; bases with no gene match: 6. The DNA of the CDR3 is TGCGCCAGCAGCCAAGTACAGGGGGTTGGGGAAAAACTGTTTTTT. It codes for CASSQVQGVGEKLFF.

The chain is built from TRBV7-2 and TRBJ1-1; D is undetermined. With 5 bases removed from V and 4 bases from J, the gap between germline ends came to 8 bases. CDR3 size: 12 residues. Germline lookup yields CDR1 SGHTA and CDR2 FQGNSA. The CDR3 DNA is TGTGCCAGCAGCCGAGATGCCACTGAAGCTTTCTTT. It codes for CASSRDATEAFF.

V and J are TRBV19 and TRBJ2-3, with a tentative D call TRBD1 (6 bases). The germline V gene encodes CDR1 LNHDA and CDR2 SQIVND (reference sequence). V was shortened by 5 bases and J by 10 bases, with 16 bases between the two germline ends. This CDR3 contains 13 residues. The CDR3 is CASSPVPGHAQYF. The CDR3 DNA reads as TGTGCCAGTAGTCCCGTGCCGGGACATGCGCAGTATTTT.

The genes are TRBV5-6 and TRBJ1-6, with D perhaps TRBD1 (6 bases). CDR3 length: 16 residues. Germline V gene data show CDR1 as SGHDT and CDR2 as YYEEEE. V was cut by 5 bases and J by 0 bases, with 12 bases left in between. The CDR3 sequence is CASSPDRSSYNSPLHF. For the CDR3, the DNA is TGTGCCAGCAGTCCAGACAGGAGCTCCTATAATTCACCCCTCCACTTT.

In the case of this clone: Additional DNA sequences in this sample encode the identical CDR3. The gene calls are TRBV5-1 and TRBJ2-1, with D perhaps being TRBD1 or TRBD2 (5 bases each). The CDR3 length is 15 residues. The ends were cut back, 0 bases at V and 0 bases at J, with 7 bases in the middle. The germline gives CDR1 SGHRS, CDR2 YFSETQ. The CDR3 DNA is TGCGCCAGCAGCTTGGCAGGGAGCTCCTACAATGAGCAGTTCTTC. Protein sequence: CASSLAGSSYNEQFF.

This chain uses TRBV6-5 with TRBJ1-6; D is uncertain. The CDR3 loop spans 14 amino acids. V lost 6 bases and J 9 bases, leaving 15 bases between the germline ends. Germline loops: CDR1 MNHEY, CDR2 SVGAGI. The CDR3 DNA reads as TGTGCCAGCAGGCCCGGCCAAGTCATTTCACCCCTCCACTTT. Amino acids: CASRPGQVISPLHF.

To note about this clone: Other DNA sequences in this sample translate to the same CDR3. The chain has TRBV27 and TRBJ2-6; the D gene could be TRBD1 or TRBD2 (6 bases each). The V gene's germline CDR1 is MNHEY and CDR2 SMNVEV (reference sequence). Trimming took off 2 bases at V and 0 bases at J, with 11 bases between the two ends. The CDR3 runs 17 residues. CDR3 region: CASSLRGRVSGANVLTF. Here the CDR3 DNA reads TGTGCCAGCAGTTTACGGGGGCGGGTCTCTGGGGCCAACGTCCTGACTTTC.

The CDR3 sequence is CASSLSGRGSTEAFF. The CDR3 DNA is TGTGCCAGCAGCTTGTCCGGGCGGGGAAGCACTGAAGCTTTCTTT. The V gene is TRBV7-6, the J gene TRBJ1-1; D is unresolved. CDR3 length: 15 residues. Trimming stripped 3 bases from V and 4 bases from J, with 15 bases between. Germline assignment: CDR1 SGHVS and CDR2 FNYEAQ.

DNA for the CDR3: TGTGCCTGGAGCACCGGGACTCGCTCCTACGAGCAGTACTTC. Translation gives CAWSTGTRSYEQYF. The V gene is TRBV30, the J gene TRBJ2-7, with D possibly TRBD2 on 6 matching bases. CDR1 and CDR2 (germline): GTSNPN, SVGIG (reference sequence). Trimming took off 3 bases at V and 0 bases at J, with 12 bases between the two ends. This CDR3 contains 14 residues. Full variable domain (remainder filled in from reference TRBV30 and TRBJ2-7): SQTIHQWPATLVQPVGSPLSLECTVEGTSNPNLYWYRQAAGRGLQLLFYSVGIGQISSEVPQNLSASRPQDRQFILSSKKLLLSDSGFYLCAWSTGTRSYEQYFGPGTRLTVT.

The J gene is TRBJ1-2, the V gene TRBV6-6; 9 bases are shared with TRBD1. Per the germline V gene, CDR1 is MNHNY and CDR2 is SVGAGI (reference sequence). The CDR3 is 15 residues long. V shed 3 bases and J 4 bases; nucleotides not matched to a gene: 6. Here the CDR3 DNA reads TGTGCCAGCAGTTATTCGGGACAGGGCCTCTATGGCTACACCTTC. Translated, it gives CASSYSGQGLYGYTF.

Here the CDR3 reads CASRAGTRGTEAFF. The DNA of the CDR3 is TGTGCCAGCAGGGCCGGGACCCGAGGTACTGAAGCTTTCTTT. V is TRBV2 and J is TRBJ1-1, with D perhaps TRBD1 (5 bases). CDR3 size: 14 residues. In germline, CDR1 is SNHLY, CDR2 FYNNEI. V lost 6 bases and J lost 5, with 16 bases in between.

This sequence joins TRBV5-8 and TRBJ1-1; no firm D call. Deletions cut 9 bases from V and 7 bases from J, with 22 bases between. The germline V gene encodes CDR1 SGHTS and CDR2 YDEGEE. This CDR3 comprises 14 residues. As DNA, the CDR3 is TGTGCCAACCCGCCCCGGGTGGCAAGTGTTGAAGCTTTCTTT. Translating it yields CANPPRVASVEAFF.

The chain links TRBV25-1 to TRBJ1-1; 7 nucleotides match TRBD1. Germline CDR1 and CDR2: MGHDK and SYGVNS. The CDR3 length is 11 residues. The V segment lost 6 bases and the J segment 11 bases; nucleotides outside the gene matches: 6. CDR3 in amino acids: CASSAGGWAFF. CDR3 DNA sequence: TGTGCCAGCAGCGCAGGGGGTTGGGCTTTCTTT.

J is TRBJ2-2 and V is TRBV5-4, with 7 bases lining up with TRBD2. The V segment lost 4 bases and the J segment 8 bases; nucleotides outside the gene matches: 5. Germline CDR1 reads SGHNT; CDR2 reads YYREEE (reference sequence). The CDR3 has 13 amino acids. The chain's CDR3 is CASSQTSFGELFF. Here the CDR3 DNA reads TGTGCCAGCAGCCAGACTAGCTTTGGGGAGCTGTTTTTT.

This sequence joins TRBV6-5 and TRBJ1-5, with TRBD1 identical over 7 bases. V lost 8 bases, J lost 2 bases, and 9 bases stayed unmatched. The CDR3 consists of 15 residues. Germline CDR1 reads MNHEY; CDR2 reads SVGAGI. In nucleotides, the CDR3 is TGTGCCAGCCAACACAGGGGACGTGGCAATCAGCCCCAGCATTTT. Translating it yields CASQHRGRGNQPQHF.

CDR3 loop: CASSWGTDPYGYTF. The CDR3, as DNA: TGCGCCAGCAGCTGGGGGACAGATCCCTATGGCTACACCTTC. This sequence joins TRBV5-1 and TRBJ1-2, with TRBD1 matching over 7 bases. The CDR3 has 14 amino acids. Germline CDR1 and CDR2: SGHRS and YFSETQ. V was pared by 3 bases and J by 4 bases, with 6 bases of the junction left unmatched.

This clone has a single count. The CDR3 DNA reads TGTGCCAGCAGCGTAGGGACCGCCGCAAATCAGCCCCAGCATTTT. Amino acid sequence: CASSVGTAANQPQHF. V and J are TRBV9 and TRBJ1-5; no reliable D call. V lost 0 bases and J 4 bases, leaving 11 bases between the germline ends. Germline V CDR1 and CDR2: SGDLS, YYNGEE. This CDR3 has 15 residues.

This chain connects TRBV28 to TRBJ1-1, with 8 bases fitting TRBD1. The CDR3 loop spans 13 amino acids. Trimming at V came to 8 bases and at J to 5 bases, leaving 7 bases not matched to a gene. CDR1 and CDR2 from the germline V gene are MDHEN and SYDVKM. The CDR3 DNA reads as TGTGCCAGCGGCACACAGGGGGGGACTGAAGCTTTCTTT. Translation: CASGTQGGTEAFF.

The chain couples TRBV25-1 to TRBJ2-7; 7 bases match TRBD2. The germline V gene encodes CDR1 MGHDK and CDR2 SYGVNS. There are 15 residues in the CDR3. Unmatched junction bases numbered 6, after V lost 0 bases and J lost 4 bases. This CDR3 reads CASSEYSGGRYEQYF. The CDR3 DNA reads TGTGCCAGCAGTGAATATTCGGGGGGTCGATACGAGCAGTACTTC.

The rearrangement links TRBV28 to TRBJ1-5; D not certain. CDR3 size: 11 residues. Germline assignment: CDR1 MDHEN and CDR2 SYDVKM. V was pared by 5 bases and J by 3 bases, with 2 bases between. CDR3 sequence reads: CASSLNQPQHF. The CDR3 DNA sequence: TGTGCCAGCAGTCTCAATCAGCCCCAGCATTTT.

This sequence joins TRBV7-9 and TRBJ1-5, with a possible D match to TRBD1 (5 bases). Trimming removed 8 bases from V and 1 base from J, with 12 bases in between. This CDR3 region has 14 residues. Germline CDR1 reads SEHNR; CDR2 reads FQNEAQ (reference sequence). The CDR3 sequence: CASGGTFSNQPQHF. The CDR3, as DNA: TGTGCCAGCGGGGGGACCTTCAGCAATCAGCCCCAGCATTTT.

This sequence joins TRBV27 and TRBJ1-6; D uncertain. V was trimmed by 6 bases and J by 9 bases, leaving 24 bases between them. The germline V gene encodes CDR1 MNHEY and CDR2 SMNVEV (reference sequence). The CDR3 runs 17 residues. The CDR3 DNA is TGTGCCAGCAGCAATTACCGGGCCAACCTTGGGAGTTCACCCCTCCACTTT. This encodes CASSNYRANLGSSPLHF.

The CDR3 coding sequence is TGCAGCGCGGGGTCTTGGGGCACTGAAGCTTTCTTT. Translating gives CSAGSWGTEAFF. V usage is TRBV29-1 and J usage is TRBJ1-1; D gene unclear. V lost 7 bases and J lost 4, with 13 bases in between. The V gene's germline CDR1 is SQVTM and CDR2 ANQGSEA. The CDR3 has 12 residues.

The table lists this clone with a few counts. The chain combines TRBV2 with TRBJ1-5; D may be TRBD1 (6 bases). This CDR3 has 17 amino acids. CDR1 and CDR2 (germline): SNHLY, FYNNEI. With 6 bases removed from V and 2 bases from J, the gap between germline ends came to 20 bases. The CDR3 protein is CASSPGRGVRGNQPQHF. CDR3 DNA: TGTGCCAGCAGCCCAGGGAGGGGGGTAAGGGGCAATCAGCCCCAGCATTTT.

The chain joins TRBV13 to TRBJ1-5, with D possibly matching TRBD1 (5 bases). The germline V gene encodes CDR1 PRHDT and CDR2 FYEKMQ (reference sequence). Trimming took 5 bases from V and 2 from J, leaving 13 bases between them. CDR3 size: 15 residues. As DNA, the CDR3 is TGTGCCAGCAGCCCGAGATGGGACCGCAATCAGCCCCAGCATTTT. It codes for CASSPRWDRNQPQHF. Based on the CDR3 plus reference TRBV13 and TRBJ1-5, the full variable domain is AAGVIQSPRHLIKEKRETATLKCYPIPRHDTVYWYQQGPGQDPQFLISFYEKMQSDKGSIPDRFSAQQFSDYHSELNMSSLELGDSALYFCASSPRWDRNQPQHFGDGTRLSIL.

The genes are TRBV11-3 and TRBJ2-2; 9 nucleotides match TRBD1. The CDR3 is 15 amino acids. Per germline, CDR1 SGHNT and CDR2 YENEEA. The ends lost 5 bases at V and 5 bases at J; junction bases unmatched: 6. The CDR3 loop is CASSPGTGNTGELFF. The CDR3 DNA is TGTGCCAGCAGCCCTGGGACAGGGAATACCGGGGAGCTGTTTTTT.